The source of this T cell receptor (beta chain) is a study of CD8 T cells in Susac syndrome. The RNA, about 0.45 to 1 ug, was put through reverse transcription using random hexamers. Amplification of TCR beta CDR3 by immunoSEQ multiplex PCR spanned 54 Vbeta and 13 Jbeta. TCRdb reprocessed the immunoSEQ multiplex PCR reads with MiXCR, giving one entry per CDR3 protein. The sample has 140,000 to 150,000 distinct CDR3 sequences, approximately 95% seen once. V lost 4 bases and J 0 bases, leaving 11 bases between the germline ends. Germline CDR1 SQVTM, CDR2 ANQGSEA. The length of the CDR3 is 14 residues. This clonotype has just one count.

The TCR comes from a human donor in good health. The chain employs TRBV29-1 and TRBJ2-3; no reliable D call. The sample taken for sequencing was CD4+ T cells from PBMCs. The CDR3 nucleotides read TGCAGCGTTGTCGCGGAAACTAGCACAGATACGCAGTATTTT. It specifies CSVVAETSTDTQYF.